This TCR beta chain comes out of a study of radiation and T cells in renal cell carcinoma. TCRdb's copy holds only in-frame clones and misses some; the assay was immunoSEQ multiplex PCR. The table records more than 95,000 clones, roughly 80% of them present only once. Documented time point: baseline pretreatment blood. Treatment in this sample: 15 Gy SBRT to primary tumor, nephrectomy 4 weeks later. The CDR3 consists of 15 residues. The junction had 5 bases not matched to a gene; V was cut back by 7 bases and J by 0 bases. Germline CDR1 is LNHDA and CDR2 is SQIVND (reference sequence). The receptor comes from an older woman with renal cell carcinoma. This specimen consisted of blood, obtained from a patient whose treatment included radiotherapy and nephrectomy. V and J are TRBV19 and TRBJ1-1; TRBD1 agrees at 10 bases. CDR3 nucleotide sequence: TGTGCCAGTACCCCGGGACAGGGGTTGAACACTGAAGCTTTCTTT. Residues: CASTPGQGLNTEAFF.